A single sample gave rise to the 27 T cell receptor beta chains below, sequenced in a study of kidney transplant recipient with SARS-CoV-2 infection. MiXCR was run by TCRdb on the reads, yielding one entry per CDR3 protein. The sample includes under 250,000 distinct CDR3 sequences, about 28% of them seen just once. Sequencing was performed on a blood sample, taken at baseline and on day 111 from a kidney transplant recipient. The source is a male patient aged 25-45 years who had COVID-19 and was a kidney transplant recipient. Some T cells may trace back to the graft donor.

Ten or more counts support this clonotype. This CDR3 reads CAISDLGLVTDTQYF. CDR3 sequence (DNA): TGTGCCATCAGTGATTTAGGACTTGTCACAGATACGCAGTATTTT. V and J are TRBV10-3 and TRBJ2-3; weak D call: TRBD2 (5 bases). The CDR3 loop spans 15 amino acids. V gave up 3 bases and J gave up 2 bases, with 12 bases separating them. Germline CDR1 ENHRY, CDR2 SYGVKD.

This clonotype was recorded at least ten times. The chain joins TRBV27 to TRBJ2-7, with 8 bases lining up with TRBD2. The V segment lost 5 bases and the J segment 5 bases; nucleotides outside the gene matches: 8. CDR1 is MNHEY and CDR2 is SMNVEV in the germline V gene (reference sequence). This CDR3 region has 14 residues. CDR3 sequence reads: CASSPREGFDEQYF. CDR3 DNA sequence: TGTGCCAGCAGTCCCCGGGAGGGCTTTGACGAGCAGTACTTC.

There are many counts of this clonotype. The V and J genes are TRBV2 and TRBJ2-7; D is unclear. Germline loops: CDR1 SNHLY, CDR2 FYNNEI. This CDR3 region has 14 residues. Trimming took 0 bases from V and 5 from J, leaving 11 bases between them. The CDR3 DNA reads TGTGCCAGCAGTGAAGCACCCAGGTCCCACGAGCAGTACTTC. This codes for CASSEAPRSHEQYF.

This clonotype has at least ten counts. J is TRBJ2-1 and V is TRBV6-5; 14 bases agree with TRBD2. Germline CDR1 reads MNHEY; CDR2 reads SVGAGI. V gave up 8 bases and J gave up 5 bases; unmatched junction bases: 14. CDR3 length: 18 residues. CDR3 nucleotides: TGTGCCAGCCCAAGGGGGACTAGCGGGAGCACCCTTCACAATGAGCAGTTCTTC. Amino acid sequence: CASPRGTSGSTLHNEQFF.

A note on this clonotype: A much larger clonotype is one base distant, so this may be a read error. The chain links TRBV7-7 to TRBJ1-2; D remains ambiguous. The V gene lost 4 bases and the J gene lost 4 bases, with 22 bases spanning the gap. The CDR3 is 17 amino acids. Germline CDR1 is SSHAT and CDR2 is FNYEAQ (reference sequence). CDR3 DNA sequence: TGTGCCAGCAGCTCCTCAACTAAGTGCCGAAAGACCTATGGCTACACCTTC. It translates to CASSSSTKCRKTYGYTF.

Comment on this clonotype: A read error is possible here, since a much larger clone lies one base away. CDR3 nucleotide sequence: TGTGCCAGCAGATCTTTGACAGGGGCGAACACTGAAGCTTCCTTT. It translates to CASRSLTGANTEASF. The chain employs TRBV5-4 and TRBJ1-1, with 8 bases identical to TRBD1. The CDR3 has 15 residues. CDR1 and CDR2 from the germline V gene are SGHNT and YYREEE (reference sequence).

This clonotype showed up many times. This chain connects TRBV4-3 to TRBJ1-2; 12 bases match TRBD1. Looked up from germline, CDR1 is LGHNA and CDR2 is YSLEER. V was clipped by 3 bases and J by 8 bases; unmatched bases: 10. The CDR3 is 16 amino acids. The CDR3 coding sequence is TGCGCCAGCAGCCACGTTGGGGACAGGGGGCCAGGAGGCTACACCTTC. Its protein is CASSHVGDRGPGGYTF.

Concerning this clonotype itself: A much larger clone lies a single base off, so this may be a read error. The chain couples TRBV19 to TRBJ1-3, with TRBD1 matching over 9 bases. The CDR3 runs 15 residues. Unmatched junction bases numbered 8, after V lost 11 bases and J lost 0 bases. Per the germline V gene, CDR1 is LNHDA and CDR2 is SQIVND (reference sequence). CDR3 DNA sequence: TGTGCCCGCAATACAGGGGGCCTCTCTGGAAACACCATATATTTT. Its translation: CARNTGGLSGNTIYF.

This clonotype was seen repeatedly, ten times or more. The chain has TRBV14 and TRBJ2-7; weak D call: TRBD1 (6 bases). Germline-derived CDR1 and CDR2 are SGHDN and FVKESK. The CDR3 has 15 amino acids. V lost 3 bases to trimming and J lost 2 bases, with 14 bases between them. CDR3 residues: CASSHLDRIPYEQYF. The DNA for the CDR3 is TGTGCCAGCAGCCATCTGGACAGAATTCCCTACGAGCAGTACTTC.

This clonotype was seen only a few times. The chain links TRBV6-5 to TRBJ1-1; unclear D gene. This CDR3 comprises 13 residues. V was clipped by 5 bases and J by 3 bases, with 10 bases between them. From germline, CDR1 is MNHEY and CDR2 SVGAGI. The CDR3 reads CASSPPPDTEAFF. CDR3 DNA sequence: TGTGCCAGCAGTCCTCCCCCGGACACTGAAGCTTTCTTT.

As for this clonotype: It may be a read error: a sequence one base away is much more abundant. The chain joins TRBV6-9 to TRBJ1-2, with D possibly matching TRBD1 (5 bases). The V and J ends lost 5 bases and 7 bases respectively, with 26 bases between them. This CDR3 is 17 amino acids long. Germline V lookup: CDR1 MNHGY, CDR2 SVAAGI. CDR3 in amino acids: CASSNRRPYGKTCGYTF. The CDR3 coding sequence is TGTGCCAGCAGTAACAGGCGGCCTTACGGAAAGACCTGTGGCTACACCTTC.

This clonotype came up many times. The V and J genes are TRBV6-6 and TRBJ2-1, with 10 bases aligning to TRBD1. The CDR3 sequence is 15 residues long. Germline CDR1 is MNHNY and CDR2 is SVGAGI (reference sequence). J was trimmed by 6 bases and V by 5 bases; bases with no gene match: 7. The CDR3, as DNA: TGTGCCAGCAGTAATACCGGGACAGGGGTCAATGAGCAGTTCTTC. Translated: CASSNTGTGVNEQFF.

Of note for this clonotype: A much bigger clone sits one base away, suggesting this may be a read error. V is TRBV6-4 and J is TRBJ2-4, with TRBD2 as a possible D gene (5 bases). Germline CDR1 reads MRHNA; CDR2 reads SNTAGT. The CDR3 totals 17 residues. The CDR3, as DNA: TGTGCCAGCAGTCGTCTGGACTCACACGGAAAGACCTATGGCTGCACCTTC. Amino acid sequence: CASSRLDSHGKTYGCTF.

This clonotype was counted at least ten times. V is TRBV6-5 and J is TRBJ2-7; tentative D call: TRBD2 (6 bases). V was pared by 5 bases and J by 0 bases, with 17 bases between. The germline gives CDR1 MNHEY, CDR2 SVGAGI. The CDR3 contains 16 residues. The CDR3, as DNA: TGTGCCAGCAGTCACGATCGGGACTCGAGCTCCTACGAGCAGTACTTC. It is translated as CASSHDRDSSSYEQYF.

This clonotype was counted many times. This chain uses TRBV7-3 with TRBJ1-1; 12 bases fit TRBD1. CDR1 and CDR2 (germline): SGHTA, FQGTGA. The CDR3 is 18 amino acids. V was clipped by 5 bases and J by 1 base; unmatched bases: 11. CDR3 protein: CASSPTGTGGNRNTEAFF. The CDR3 nucleotides are TGTGCCAGCAGCCCAACAGGGACAGGGGGCAATAGGAACACTGAAGCTTTCTTT.

About this clonotype itself: A read error is possible here, since a much larger clone lies one base away. This chain links TRBV6-5 with TRBJ1-4, with a weak D call TRBD1 (5 bases). This CDR3 comprises 12 residues. Per germline, CDR1 MNHEY and CDR2 SVGAGI. The CDR3 DNA is TGTGCCAGCAACCAGGGTAATGAAAAACTGTATTTT. Translated, it gives CASNQGNEKLYF.

The chain is built from TRBV30 and TRBJ2-5, with TRBD2 as a possible D gene (6 bases). V was cut by 0 bases and J by 2 bases, with 7 bases left in between. The germline gives CDR1 GTSNPN, CDR2 SVGIG (reference sequence). This CDR3 is built from 13 residues. In nucleotides, the CDR3 is TGTGCCTGGAGTGTCGGAGGGCAAGAGACCCAGTACTTC. Its protein product is CAWSVGGQETQYF. The whole variable domain, remainder taken from reference TRBV30 and TRBJ2-5, is SQTIHQWPATLVQPVGSPLSLECTVEGTSNPNLYWYRQAAGRGLQLLFYSVGIGQISSEVPQNLSASRPQDRQFILSSKKLLLSDSGFYLCAWSVGGQETQYFGPGTRLLVL.

This clonotype was found many times. The chain couples TRBV3-2 to TRBJ2-7. TRBV3-2 is given as a pseudogene. This CDR3 spans 14 amino acids. CDR3 sequence reads: CASSQVIGAHEQYF. CDR3 nucleotide sequence: TGTGCCAGCAGCCAAGTAATTGGTGCCCACGAGCAGTACTTC.

The chain carries TRBV27 and TRBJ2-2, with D uncertain. CDR1 is MNHEY and CDR2 is SMNVEV in the germline V gene (reference sequence). V shed 10 bases and J shed 7 bases, with 16 bases lying between them. The CDR3 covers 13 residues. The CDR3 protein is CATARGFGGELFF. The CDR3 DNA reads as TGTGCCACCGCTCGCGGTTTCGGCGGGGAGCTGTTTTTT.

This clonotype has a count of ten or more. V usage is TRBV7-2 and J usage is TRBJ2-7; D possibly matches TRBD1 or TRBD2 (6 bases each). This CDR3 has 16 amino acids. Between the trimmed V and J ends, which lost 1 base and 0 bases, there was a span of 13 bases. The germline CDR1 and CDR2 sequences are SGHTA and FQGNSA. The CDR3 is CASSLVGGPSSYEQYF. In nucleotides, the CDR3 is TGTGCCAGCAGCTTAGTGGGGGGCCCGAGCTCCTACGAGCAGTACTTC.

This clonotype has a count of ten or more. This sequence joins TRBV3-1 and TRBJ2-2; 9 bases are a match to TRBD2. CDR1 is LGHDT and CDR2 is YNNKEL in the germline V gene (reference sequence). The CDR3 covers 17 residues. Trimming at V came to 1 base and at J to 1 base, leaving 4 bases not matched to a gene. CDR3 region: CASSQAGLAMNTGELFF. The CDR3 region has the DNA TGTGCCAGCAGCCAAGCCGGACTAGCGATGAACACCGGGGAGCTGTTTTTT.

This clonotype was seen repeatedly, ten times or more. The chain is built from TRBV5-4 and TRBJ2-3; TRBD2 agrees at 12 bases. Germline V gene sequence: CDR1 SGHNT, CDR2 YYREEE (reference sequence). This CDR3 has 16 residues. With V trimmed by 4 bases and J by 7 bases, 10 bases remained unmatched. CDR3: CASSKELAGGSNTQYF. The DNA for the CDR3 is TGTGCCAGCAGCAAAGAACTAGCGGGAGGCTCAAATACGCAGTATTTT.

This clonotype was found many times. The chain couples TRBV6-5 to TRBJ2-2; 7 nucleotides line up with TRBD2. The CDR3 extends over 16 amino acids. CDR1 is MNHEY and CDR2 is SVGAGI in the germline V gene. The trim removed 6 bases at V and 6 bases at J, leaving 13 bases unmatched. The CDR3 DNA reads TGTGCCAGCAGCCCCCATCAGCGGGGAGGGGCCGGGGAGCTGTTTTTT. Translated, it gives CASSPHQRGGAGELFF.

V gene TRBV19 combines with J gene TRBJ1-4; 7 bases map to TRBD1. The CDR3 has 15 residues. V lost 7 bases, J lost 0 bases, and 5 bases stayed unmatched. Germline V gene sequence: CDR1 LNHDA, CDR2 SQIVND (reference sequence). The CDR3 here is CASMDRTATNEKLFF. Here the CDR3 DNA reads TGTGCCAGTATGGACAGGACCGCAACTAATGAAAAACTGTTTTTT.

This clonotype was picked up a small number of times. The rearrangement links TRBV5-6 to TRBJ1-6; 7 nucleotides align to TRBD1. CDR3 length: 15 amino acids. After removal of 1 base from V and 9 bases from J, the junction contained 7 bases not matched to a gene. In germline, CDR1 is SGHDT, CDR2 YYEEEE. This CDR3 reads CASSLSDRDRSPLHF. CDR3 coding DNA: TGTGCCAGCAGCTTGTCCGACAGGGATCGTTCACCCCTCCACTTT.

This clonotype was observed at least ten times. V usage is TRBV2 and J usage is TRBJ2-1; tentative D call: TRBD2 (6 bases). The germline gives CDR1 SNHLY, CDR2 FYNNEI. Trimming cost V 6 bases and J 0 bases, with 12 bases left between them. The CDR3 runs 15 residues. The CDR3 loop is CASRPLAGSYNEQFF. The CDR3 DNA sequence: TGTGCCAGCAGGCCACTAGCAGGCTCCTACAATGAGCAGTTCTTC. The full variable domain, its missing parts supplied by reference TRBV2 and TRBJ2-1, is EPEVTQTPSHQVTQMGQEVILRCVPISNHLYFYWYRQILGQKVEFLVSFYNNEISEKSEIFDDQFSVERPDGSNFTLKIRSTKLEDSAMYFCASRPLAGSYNEQFFGPGTRLTVL.

The table lists this clonotype with many counts. V usage is TRBV3-1 and J usage is TRBJ2-7, with D possibly TRBD1 on 5 matching bases. Per germline, CDR1 LGHDT and CDR2 YNNKEL (reference sequence). The CDR3 extends over 14 amino acids. The germline V and J ends were trimmed by 4 bases and 0 bases, with 10 bases remaining between them. This chain's CDR3 is CASSREGVSYEQYF. In nucleotides, the CDR3 is TGTGCCAGCAGCCGAGAAGGGGTCTCCTACGAGCAGTACTTC.